Each of the 18 T cell receptor beta chains below was sequenced from the same sample in a study of response to subunit inactivated influenza vaccine. TCRdb fed the RT-PCR reads into MiXCR, producing one record per CDR3 protein. In the table there are roughly 290,000 distinct CDR3 sequences, around a fifth of which are singletons. Sequences were derived from PBMCs from blood, sampled less than 22 months after vaccination. All receptors derive from a man aged 45 to 75 who received an inactivated influenza vaccine.

V usage is TRBV28 and J usage is TRBJ2-5; 9 nucleotides line up with TRBD1. This CDR3 comprises 15 residues. Germline V gene data show CDR1 as MDHEN and CDR2 as SYDVKM. Trimming removed 7 bases from V and 2 bases from J; junction bases left unmatched: 8. CDR3 protein: CASNTGGGGQETQYF. CDR3 sequence (DNA): TGTGCCAGCAATACAGGGGGCGGTGGGCAAGAGACCCAGTACTTC.

V is TRBV11-2 and J is TRBJ2-3, with TRBD2 identical over 11 bases. Unmatched junction bases numbered 10, after V lost 3 bases and J lost 2 bases. CDR3 length equals 18 residues. Per germline, CDR1 SGHAT and CDR2 FQNNGV. CDR3 region: CASSLGYMGLAVTDTQYF. As DNA, the CDR3 is TGTGCCAGCAGCTTGGGGTACATGGGACTAGCGGTCACAGATACGCAGTATTTT.

A few counts support this clonotype. This sequence may be a read error, since a much larger clone differs from it by one base. Because it lacks the conserved phenylalanine or tryptophan at the end, this CDR3 is likely a read error. The chain has TRBV20-1 and TRBJ1-2; 8 bases map to TRBD1. The germline V gene encodes CDR1 DFQATT and CDR2 SNEGSKA (reference sequence). The junction had 5 bases not matched to a gene; V was cut back by 8 bases and J by 3 bases. The CDR3 is 12 amino acids. Here the CDR3 DNA reads TGCAGTTCCGACAGGGGCTACTATGGCTACACCGTC. This gives the protein CSSDRGYYGYTV.

The chain carries TRBV20-1 and TRBJ1-6, with TRBD1 matching over 9 bases. CDR1 is DFQATT and CDR2 is SNEGSKA in the germline V gene (reference sequence). After removal of 7 bases from V and 7 bases from J, the junction contained 8 bases not matched to a gene. The CDR3 loop spans 14 amino acids. In nucleotides, the CDR3 is TGCAGTGGAGATTCCGGGACAGGGAATTCACCCCTCCACTTT. Its protein product is CSGDSGTGNSPLHF.

This clonotype was counted ten times or more. This chain joins TRBV20-1 and TRBJ1-2, with 7 bases that match TRBD1. Looked up from germline, CDR1 is DFQATT and CDR2 is SNEGSKA (reference sequence). There are 13 residues in the CDR3. After removal of 0 bases from V and 4 bases from J, the junction contained 2 bases not matched to a gene. This CDR3 reads CSARDHRGYGYTF. CDR3 DNA sequence: TGCAGTGCTAGAGATCACAGGGGCTATGGCTACACCTTC.

This clonotype was seen more than once but under ten times. This chain uses TRBV6-1 with TRBJ1-6; D gene uncertain. The CDR3 consists of 17 residues. Germline CDR1 is MNHNS and CDR2 is SASEGT. Trimming cost V 6 bases and J 6 bases, with 21 bases left between them. In nucleotides, the CDR3 is TGTGCCAGCAGCCCCCGGTGGTCAGGAGCGAGTAATTCACCCCTCCACTTT. As protein: CASSPRWSGASNSPLHF.

The chain uses TRBV3-1 and TRBJ1-5; D is unclear. Germline V gives CDR1 LGHDT, CDR2 YNNKEL (reference sequence). This CDR3 spans 13 amino acids. Trimming took off 0 bases at V and 7 bases at J, with 7 bases between the two ends. The chain's CDR3 is CASSQDGKQPQHF. The CDR3, as DNA: TGTGCCAGCAGCCAAGATGGGAAACAGCCCCAGCATTTT.

V is TRBV12-3 or TRBV12-4 and J is TRBJ2-2; the match to TRBD1 covers 9 bases. J was trimmed by 6 bases and V by 4 bases; bases with no gene match: 6. The CDR3 spans 15 residues. CDR3 sequence: CASSSTGGASGELFF. The CDR3 nucleotides are TGTGCCAGCAGTTCCACAGGGGGCGCATCCGGGGAGCTGTTTTTT.

This clonotype was observed a handful of times. The genes are TRBV19 and TRBJ1-5, with TRBD1 as a possible D gene (5 bases). This CDR3 is 15 amino acids long. V lost 3 bases and J lost 5, with 14 bases in between. Germline lookup yields CDR1 LNHDA and CDR2 SQIVND (reference sequence). This chain's CDR3 is CASSMGRGPDQPQHF. CDR3 DNA: TGTGCCAGTAGTATGGGGCGGGGTCCGGATCAGCCCCAGCATTTT. The variable domain in full, with the rest retrieved from reference TRBV19 and TRBJ1-5, is DGGITQSPKYLFRKEGQNVTLSCEQNLNHDAMYWYRQDPGQGLRLIYYSQIVNDFQKGDIAEGYSVSREKKESFPLTVTSAQKNPTAFYLCASSMGRGPDQPQHFGDGTRLSIL.

This chain connects TRBV20-1 to TRBJ2-7; D may be TRBD1 or TRBD2 (5 bases each). The CDR3 is 16 amino acids. Germline CDR1 and CDR2: DFQATT and SNEGSKA (reference sequence). V lost 2 bases and J lost 6, with 23 bases in between. In DNA, the CDR3 is TGCAGTGCTAGACTCTCGAGGGGAACAGCCTCGGGCGAGCAGTACTTC. The encoded protein is CSARLSRGTASGEQYF.

The chain employs TRBV7-2 and TRBJ2-7; D is possibly TRBD1 (6 bases). The germline CDR1 and CDR2 sequences are SGHTA and FQGNSA. V was cut by 6 bases and J by 1 base, with 13 bases left in between. This CDR3 spans 14 amino acids. CDR3 region: CASRRDNWSYEQYF. As DNA, the CDR3 is TGTGCCAGCAGAAGGGACAATTGGTCCTACGAGCAGTACTTC.

This clonotype was recorded at least ten times. V and J are TRBV12-3 or TRBV12-4 and TRBJ1-6, with a tentative D call TRBD1 (5 bases). The CDR3 has 14 residues. Trimming took off 1 base at V and 6 bases at J, with 7 bases between the two ends. CDR3: CASSLGQFNSPLHF. CDR3 coding DNA: TGTGCCAGCAGTTTAGGACAGTTTAATTCACCCCTCCACTTT.

This chain uses TRBV3-1 with TRBJ1-4, with D unresolved. Germline V gives CDR1 LGHDT, CDR2 YNNKEL (reference sequence). This CDR3 is built from 14 residues. Trimming removed 0 bases from V and 8 bases from J, with 10 bases in between. CDR3 protein: CASSQEEVGEKLFF. CDR3 in DNA: TGTGCCAGCAGCCAAGAGGAGGTTGGCGAAAAACTGTTTTTT.

This chain uses TRBV27 with TRBJ2-1; D unclear. Looked up from germline, CDR1 is MNHEY and CDR2 is SMNVEV (reference sequence). CDR3 length: 16 residues. The V end lost 5 bases, the J end lost 0 bases, and 14 bases lay between the germline ends. The DNA of the CDR3 is TGTGCCAGCAGTCGTCGCGTAGGAATCTCCTACAATGAGCAGTTCTTC. As protein: CASSRRVGISYNEQFF.

The chain couples TRBV12-5 to TRBJ2-7; D perhaps matches TRBD2 (5 bases). The CDR3 has 15 residues. The germline V gene has CDR1 LGHNT and CDR2 FRNRAP. With 3 bases removed from V and 2 bases from J, the gap between germline ends came to 14 bases. CDR3 nucleotide sequence: TGTGCTAGTGGTTTAGTAGTCCCTAGCCCCTACGAGCAGTACTTC. Translating it yields CASGLVVPSPYEQYF.

This clonotype showed up many times. The V call is TRBV29-1, the J call TRBJ1-1; D is unclear. CDR1 SQVTM and CDR2 ANQGSEA come from the germline V gene. V dropped 6 bases and J dropped 1 base, with 15 bases sitting between them. The CDR3 is 14 amino acids. Here the CDR3 DNA reads TGCAGCGTACAACTCGACACCACGAACACTGAAGCTTTCTTT. This gives the protein CSVQLDTTNTEAFF.

The gene calls are TRBV6-1 and TRBJ2-6; 10 positions agree with TRBD1. This CDR3 contains 17 residues. Losses at the gene ends were 7 bases for V and 0 bases for J; bases not matched to a gene: 6. CDR1 is MNHNS, CDR2 SASEGT, per germline. The CDR3: CASNDRGLSSGANVLTF. In DNA form, the CDR3 reads TGTGCCAGCAATGACAGGGGGCTCTCCTCTGGGGCCAACGTCCTGACTTTC.

The chain links TRBV6-2 or TRBV6-3 to TRBJ2-1; no clear D. CDR3 length equals 12 residues. The V and J ends lost 1 base and 4 bases respectively, with 2 bases between them. Germline V gene lookup returns CDR1 MNHEY and CDR2 SVGEGT. CDR3 amino acids: CASSYWYNEQFF. For the CDR3, the DNA is TGTGCCAGCAGTTACTGGTACAATGAGCAGTTCTTC.